These T cell receptor beta chains were read from a single sample in a study of blood T cells in healthy people across ages. TCRdb re-derived calls from the 5' RACE reads in MiXCR, one entry per CDR3 protein. The table records about 800,000 distinct CDR3 sequences, 35% to 50% of them present only once. The sequenced material came from blood. The receptors originated from an elderly man in good health. CDR3s include the opening cysteine and the closing phenylalanine or tryptophan. A D gene is named only where the DNA matches it firmly. Only some rows state a clone size, as once, few, many or a class for expanded clones.

v_gene: TRBV12-3/TRBV12-4; j_gene: TRBJ2-1; abundance: .; d_gene: .; CDR3nt: TGTGCCAGCAGTTTCGGAGCGGGCGGTGGCTACAATGAGCAGTTCTTC; CDR3aa: CASSFGAGGGYNEQFF
v_gene: TRBV7-9; j_gene: TRBJ2-3; abundance: .; d_gene: TRBD1; CDR3nt: TGTGCCAGCACCACGACAGGGGGCGGATGGGATACGCAGTATTTT; CDR3aa: CASTTTGGGWDTQYF
v_gene: TRBV24-1; j_gene: TRBJ2-3; abundance: few; d_gene: .; CDR3nt: TGTGCCACCAGTGATTTGAAGGGCCCAGCAGATACGCAGTATTTT; CDR3aa: CATSDLKGPADTQYF
v_gene: TRBV24-1; j_gene: TRBJ2-1; abundance: .; d_gene: .; CDR3nt: TGTGCCACCAGTGATCAGGACTATTACAATGAGCAGTTCTTC; CDR3aa: CATSDQDYYNEQFF
v_gene: TRBV30; j_gene: TRBJ2-1; abundance: few; d_gene: TRBD2; CDR3nt: TGTGCCTGGAGGAGACTAGCTTACGGCAATGAGCAGTTCTTC; CDR3aa: CAWRRLAYGNEQFF
v_gene: TRBV24-1; j_gene: TRBJ2-1; abundance: .; d_gene: TRBD1; CDR3nt: TGTGCCACCAGTTCTCACAGGGGCTCCTACAATGAGCAGTTCTTC; CDR3aa: CATSSHRGSYNEQFF
v_gene: TRBV4-1; j_gene: TRBJ2-1; abundance: many; d_gene: .; CDR3nt: TGCGCCAGCAGCCGGGACTCCTACAATGAGCAGTTCTTC; CDR3aa: CASSRDSYNEQFF
v_gene: TRBV7-2; j_gene: TRBJ2-1; abundance: .; d_gene: TRBD2; CDR3nt: TGTGCCAGCAGCCCCTCGGGACTAGCGGGGCTTTACGATGAGCAGTTCTTC; CDR3aa: CASSPSGLAGLYDEQFF
v_gene: TRBV4-2; j_gene: TRBJ1-1; abundance: .; d_gene: TRBD1; CDR3nt: TGTGCCAGCAGTCGGGGACAGGCGAACACTGAAGCTTTCTTT; CDR3aa: CASSRGQANTEAFF
v_gene: TRBV20-1; j_gene: TRBJ2-3; abundance: many; d_gene: TRBD2; CDR3nt: TGCAGTGCTACCCAGACTAGCGGGCTCACAGATACGCAGTATTTT; CDR3aa: CSATQTSGLTDTQYF
v_gene: TRBV6-2/TRBV6-3; j_gene: TRBJ2-1; abundance: .; d_gene: .; CDR3nt: TGTGCCAGCAGTTACCGTATTGGGACGAGAGGCAATGAGCAGTTCTTC; CDR3aa: CASSYRIGTRGNEQFF
v_gene: TRBV4-3; j_gene: TRBJ2-1; abundance: .; d_gene: TRBD2; CDR3nt: TGCGCCAGCAGCCGAACGACTAGCGGAGGCTACAATGAGCAGTTCTTC; CDR3aa: CASSRTTSGGYNEQFF
v_gene: TRBV21-1; j_gene: TRBJ1-4; abundance: many; d_gene: .; CDR3nt: TGTGCCAGCAGCATTAATGAAAAACTGTTTTTT; CDR3aa: CASSINEKLFF
v_gene: TRBV5-1; j_gene: TRBJ2-4; abundance: many; d_gene: TRBD1; CDR3nt: TGCGCCAGCAGCTCAGGGGGCGACGAAAACATTCAGTACTTC; CDR3aa: CASSSGGDENIQYF
v_gene: TRBV6-2/TRBV6-3; j_gene: TRBJ2-5; abundance: .; d_gene: TRBD2; CDR3nt: TGTGCCAGCAGTTACTCCCCCCGCGGGGGGAACAATGAGCAGTACTTC; CDR3aa: CASSYSPRGGNNEQYF
v_gene: TRBV7-8; j_gene: TRBJ2-4; abundance: .; d_gene: .; CDR3nt: TGTGCCAGCAGCCCAGAGGGGGGCGAGGGGGCCAAAAACATTCAGTACTTC; CDR3aa: CASSPEGGEGAKNIQYF
v_gene: TRBV7-3; j_gene: TRBJ2-1; abundance: many; d_gene: TRBD2; CDR3nt: TGTGCCAGCAGCCGACGTAGCGGGGGGGCCGGGAATGAGCAGTTCTTC; CDR3aa: CASSRRSGGAGNEQFF
v_gene: TRBV2; j_gene: TRBJ2-5; abundance: few; d_gene: TRBD1; CDR3nt: TGTGCCAGCCTCACGGGGACAGGGGGAGAGACCCAGTACTTC; CDR3aa: CASLTGTGGETQYF
v_gene: TRBV29-1; j_gene: TRBJ1-2; abundance: few; d_gene: .; CDR3nt: TGCAGCGTTGATTTAGGGTTTCGGTATGGCTACACCTTC; CDR3aa: CSVDLGFRYGYTF
v_gene: TRBV20-1; j_gene: TRBJ2-1; abundance: .; d_gene: .; CDR3nt: TGCAGTGCTAGGAAGTTCAATGAGCAGTTCTTC; CDR3aa: CSARKFNEQFF
v_gene: TRBV18; j_gene: TRBJ2-5; abundance: .; d_gene: TRBD2; CDR3nt: TGTGCCAGCTCAGTGCGGGAGACGGAGACCCAGTACTTC; CDR3aa: CASSVRETETQYF
v_gene: TRBV11-3; j_gene: TRBJ2-1; abundance: once; d_gene: .; CDR3nt: TGTGCCAGCGGCGCGACTAGAGCTTCTTATGAGCAGTTCTTC; CDR3aa: CASGATRASYEQFF
v_gene: TRBV7-9; j_gene: TRBJ2-2; abundance: .; d_gene: TRBD2; CDR3nt: TGTGCCAGCAGCCGTCGGGAGGGCGGCGGGGAGCTGTTTTTT; CDR3aa: CASSRREGGGELFF
v_gene: TRBV20-1; j_gene: TRBJ2-7; abundance: .; d_gene: TRBD2; CDR3nt: TGCAGTGCTAGTGCTAGCGGACTGGACGAGCAGTACTTC; CDR3aa: CSASASGLDEQYF
v_gene: TRBV2; j_gene: TRBJ1-1; abundance: .; d_gene: .; CDR3nt: TGTGCCAGCAGTGAAGAACTGAACACTGAAGCTTTCTTT; CDR3aa: CASSEELNTEAFF
v_gene: TRBV28; j_gene: TRBJ2-7; abundance: .; d_gene: TRBD1; CDR3nt: TGTGCCAGCAGTTCTCCGACAGGGTCCTACGAGCAGTACTTC; CDR3aa: CASSSPTGSYEQYF
v_gene: TRBV6-2/TRBV6-3; j_gene: TRBJ2-1; abundance: .; d_gene: TRBD1; CDR3nt: TGTGCCACCACGGATCGGGACAGGGCCGACAATGAGCAGTTCTTC; CDR3aa: CATTDRDRADNEQFF
v_gene: TRBV7-6; j_gene: TRBJ2-7; abundance: .; d_gene: TRBD2; CDR3nt: TGTGCCAGCAGCCCACTAGTAGCGGCGGGAGATGATGAGCAGTACTTC; CDR3aa: CASSPLVAAGDDEQYF
v_gene: TRBV28; j_gene: TRBJ2-2; abundance: .; d_gene: .; CDR3nt: TGTGCCAGCAAAAGGCAGCCCAACACCGGGGAGCTGTTTTTT; CDR3aa: CASKRQPNTGELFF
v_gene: TRBV7-2; j_gene: TRBJ2-3; abundance: few; d_gene: TRBD1; CDR3nt: TGTGCCAGCAGCTTACGACAGGGGGCGAGTTCTACAGATACGCAGTATTTT; CDR3aa: CASSLRQGASSTDTQYF
v_gene: TRBV11-1; j_gene: TRBJ2-5; abundance: .; d_gene: .; CDR3nt: TGTGCCAGCAGTCGGGAGCGTGAGCAGTACTTC; CDR3aa: CASSREREQYF
v_gene: TRBV7-8; j_gene: TRBJ2-1; abundance: .; d_gene: .; CDR3nt: TGTGCCAGCGGCCAGCGGGCCAGAGGGAATGAGCAGTTCTTC; CDR3aa: CASGQRARGNEQFF
v_gene: TRBV5-1; j_gene: TRBJ2-1; abundance: few; d_gene: .; CDR3nt: TGCGCCAGCAGCTTGGCCGGCCAGGTTAGATACAATGAGCAGTTCTTC; CDR3aa: CASSLAGQVRYNEQFF
v_gene: TRBV20-1; j_gene: TRBJ2-4; abundance: .; d_gene: .; CDR3nt: TGCAGTGCTAGTAACCCACTAGCCAAAAACATTCAGTACTTC; CDR3aa: CSASNPLAKNIQYF
v_gene: TRBV29-1; j_gene: TRBJ2-7; abundance: many; d_gene: .; CDR3nt: TGCAGCGTCTCCAGGGATTCCTACGAGCAGTACTTC; CDR3aa: CSVSRDSYEQYF
v_gene: TRBV10-3; j_gene: TRBJ2-3; abundance: few; d_gene: .; CDR3nt: TGTGCCATCAGTGAGTCAATTAGCGTGAGCACAGATACGCAGTATTTT; CDR3aa: CAISESISVSTDTQYF
v_gene: TRBV29-1; j_gene: TRBJ2-3; abundance: .; d_gene: .; CDR3nt: TGCAGCGTTCATCCTTTTGGATCGGGGACAGATACGCAGTATTTT; CDR3aa: CSVHPFGSGTDTQYF
v_gene: TRBV12-3/TRBV12-4; j_gene: TRBJ2-5; abundance: few; d_gene: .; CDR3nt: TGTGCCAGCAGTTTATATGGGGGAGAGACCCAGTACTTC; CDR3aa: CASSLYGGETQYF
v_gene: TRBV2; j_gene: TRBJ2-2; abundance: .; d_gene: TRBD2; CDR3nt: TGTGCCAGCATTGCGCTCGCGGGAGGTTCCGGGGAGCTGTTTTTT; CDR3aa: CASIALAGGSGELFF
v_gene: TRBV6-4; j_gene: TRBJ2-1; abundance: many; d_gene: .; CDR3nt: TGTGCCAGCAGCCCCGAGGGACTGACCAATGAGCAGTTCTTC; CDR3aa: CASSPEGLTNEQFF
v_gene: TRBV29-1; j_gene: TRBJ2-2; abundance: .; d_gene: .; CDR3nt: TGCAGCGTTCCAGCGGGCACCGGGGAGCTGTTTTTT; CDR3aa: CSVPAGTGELFF
v_gene: TRBV20-1; j_gene: TRBJ1-5; abundance: .; d_gene: TRBD1; CDR3nt: TGCAGTGCCGCTGCGACAGGGTTCGGCAATCAGCCCCAGCATTTT; CDR3aa: CSAAATGFGNQPQHF
v_gene: TRBV29-1; j_gene: TRBJ1-1; abundance: .; d_gene: .; CDR3nt: TGCAGCGTTGAAGATGGGGAAACTGAAGCTTTCTTT; CDR3aa: CSVEDGETEAFF
v_gene: TRBV20-1; j_gene: TRBJ1-2; abundance: .; d_gene: .; CDR3nt: TGCACTGGTAACCCTAACTATGGCTACACCTTC; CDR3aa: CTGNPNYGYTF
v_gene: TRBV7-2; j_gene: TRBJ2-7; abundance: .; d_gene: .; CDR3nt: TGTGCCAGCACACAGGGCCCGCACTACGAGCAGTACTTC; CDR3aa: CASTQGPHYEQYF
v_gene: TRBV5-1; j_gene: TRBJ1-3; abundance: .; d_gene: TRBD1; CDR3nt: TGCGCCAGCAGCAAGGGACAGGGCGGAAACACCATATATTTT; CDR3aa: CASSKGQGGNTIYF
v_gene: TRBV7-9; j_gene: TRBJ2-1; abundance: .; d_gene: TRBD2; CDR3nt: TGTGCCAGCAGTCTTCGCGGGAGGGCTAGCGGGCAAGATGAGCAGTTCTTC; CDR3aa: CASSLRGRASGQDEQFF
v_gene: TRBV15; j_gene: TRBJ2-5; abundance: many; d_gene: .; CDR3nt: TGTGCCACCAGCATAGACGGCGAGGTTGGAGAGACCCAGTACTTC; CDR3aa: CATSIDGEVGETQYF
v_gene: TRBV6-2/TRBV6-3; j_gene: TRBJ1-1; abundance: once; d_gene: TRBD1; CDR3nt: TGTGCCAGCAGTTACTCGTACGCGGGACAGGGAGGCAGCACTGAAGCTTTCTTT; CDR3aa: CASSYSYAGQGGSTEAFF
v_gene: TRBV6-2/TRBV6-3; j_gene: TRBJ2-7; abundance: few; d_gene: .; CDR3nt: TGTGCCAGCAGCCCTCCGCGCCTTAGCGGAACGCAGTACTTC; CDR3aa: CASSPPRLSGTQYF